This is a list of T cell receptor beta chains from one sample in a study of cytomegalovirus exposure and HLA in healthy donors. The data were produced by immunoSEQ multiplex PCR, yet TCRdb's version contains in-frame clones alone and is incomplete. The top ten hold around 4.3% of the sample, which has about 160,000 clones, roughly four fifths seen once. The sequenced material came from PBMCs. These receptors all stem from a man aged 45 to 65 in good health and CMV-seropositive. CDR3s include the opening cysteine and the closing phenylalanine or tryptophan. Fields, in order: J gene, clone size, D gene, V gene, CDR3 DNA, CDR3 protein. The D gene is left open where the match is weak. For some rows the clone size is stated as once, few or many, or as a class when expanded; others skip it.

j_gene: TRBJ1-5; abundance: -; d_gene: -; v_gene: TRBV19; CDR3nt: TGTGCCAGTAGTACCTTTACGCGGGGGGTTCAGCCCCAGCATTTT; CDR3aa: CASSTFTRGVQPQHF
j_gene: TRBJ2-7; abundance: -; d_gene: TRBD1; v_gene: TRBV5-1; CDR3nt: TGCGCCAGCAGTACTGAGGGCAGGGGGCCATACGAGCAGTACTTC; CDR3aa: CASSTEGRGPYEQYF
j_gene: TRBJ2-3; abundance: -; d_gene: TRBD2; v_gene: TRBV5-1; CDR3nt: TGCGCCAGCAGCAGCGGGGGGGCCGCAGATACGCAGTATTTT; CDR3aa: CASSSGGAADTQYF
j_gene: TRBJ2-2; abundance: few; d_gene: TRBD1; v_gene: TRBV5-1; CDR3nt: TGCGCCAGCAGCGGGACAGGGAGAAAGACCGGGGAGCTGTTTTTT; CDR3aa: CASSGTGRKTGELFF
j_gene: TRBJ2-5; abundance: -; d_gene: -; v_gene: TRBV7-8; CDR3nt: TGTGCCAGCAGCCGACGGGAGGAGACCCAGTACTTC; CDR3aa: CASSRREETQYF
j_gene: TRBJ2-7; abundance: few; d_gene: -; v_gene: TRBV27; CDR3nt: TGTGCCAGCAGTCTGACAAACAGGGCGAGCTCCTACGAGCAGTACTTC; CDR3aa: CASSLTNRASSYEQYF
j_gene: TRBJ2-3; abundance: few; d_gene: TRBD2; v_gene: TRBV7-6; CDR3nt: TGTGCCAGCAGCTTGAGCGCGGGAGGGCCGATAGATACGCAGTATTTT; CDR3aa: CASSLSAGGPIDTQYF
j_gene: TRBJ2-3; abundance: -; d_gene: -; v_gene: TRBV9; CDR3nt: TGTGCCAGCAGCCCACCCCGGGGACACCGCACAGATACGCAGTATTTT; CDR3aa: CASSPPRGHRTDTQYF
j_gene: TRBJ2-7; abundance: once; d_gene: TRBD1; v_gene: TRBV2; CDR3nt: TGTGCCAGCAGTGGGAGACAGGGGACGAGGTACGAGCAGTACTTC; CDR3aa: CASSGRQGTRYEQYF
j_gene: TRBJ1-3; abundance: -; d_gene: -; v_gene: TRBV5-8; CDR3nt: TGTGCCAGCAGGCTAAATCTACAGGGTAATTCTGGAAACACCATATATTTT; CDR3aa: CASRLNLQGNSGNTIYF
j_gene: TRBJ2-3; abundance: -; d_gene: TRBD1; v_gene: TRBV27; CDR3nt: TGTGCCAGCAGTTTCAAACGGACAGGGACTCTCACAGATACGCAGTATTTT; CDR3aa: CASSFKRTGTLTDTQYF
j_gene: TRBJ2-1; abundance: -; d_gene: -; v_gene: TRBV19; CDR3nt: TGTGCCAGTAGTCTCACCCTAACTAGGCTACCATCCAATGAGCAGTTCTTC; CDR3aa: CASSLTLTRLPSNEQFF
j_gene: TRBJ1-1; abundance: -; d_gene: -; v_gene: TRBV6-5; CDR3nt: TGTGCCAGCAGCTTAACCGGGACAAGGAACACTGAAGCTTTCTTT; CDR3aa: CASSLTGTRNTEAFF
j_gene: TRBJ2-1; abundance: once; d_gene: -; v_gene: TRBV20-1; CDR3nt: TGCAGTGCTAGACGGGGGTATGAGCAGTTCTTC; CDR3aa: CSARRGYEQFF
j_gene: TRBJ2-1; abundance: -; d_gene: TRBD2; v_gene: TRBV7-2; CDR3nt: TGTGCCAGCAGCTTAGTTGCGGGAGGACCCTACAATGAGCAGTTCTTC; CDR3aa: CASSLVAGGPYNEQFF